One TCR beta chain is described in this entry. The antigen remains unidentified. TCRdb redid the calling of the 5' RACE reads with MiXCR, one entry per CDR3 protein. The sample includes hundreds of thousands of distinct CDR3 sequences, about 22% seen only once; the top ten take approximately 8%. These data come from a study of T-cell memory formation after mild COVID-19. The study's findings and limits: Still unconfirmed is whether the second-wave clones peaking on day 37 recognized SARS-CoV-2. Memory cells collected pre-infection included some clones that later responded, suggesting cross-reactive memory joined. Clones that contracted from day 15 to 85 were balanced CD4/CD8, while later expanders leaned CD4+.

From germline, CDR1 is MNHEY and CDR2 SMNVEV (reference sequence). The CDR3 extends over 17 amino acids. V lost 2 bases to trimming and J lost 5 bases; unmatched junction nucleotides: 7. The TCR originated in an adult woman who had mild COVID-19 (a few samples of this study predate the infection). Cell type and time point are not known. This chain joins TRBV27 and TRBJ2-3; 13 bases agree with TRBD2. Sequenced sample: PBMCs or a T cell subset sorted from them (not recorded which). The CDR3 DNA reads TGTGCCAGCAGTTTACTCACTAGCGGGGGGGGAGGAGATACGCAGTATTTT. Amino acids: CASSLLTSGGGGDTQYF.